These T cell receptor beta chains were read from a single sample in a study of blood T cell repertoires in COVID-19. The method was immunoSEQ multiplex PCR; TCRdb's version includes in-frame clones alone and lacks a portion of them. In the table there are 95,000 to 100,000 clones, roughly 80% of which are singletons. Sequenced input: peripheral blood. The receptors were sampled from a woman of 80 years or more with acute or convalescent COVID-19. Both conserved end residues are part of each CDR3. D genes are given only for firm matches. Rows may omit the clone size; those that give it use once, few, many or a size class.

d_gene	v_gene	abundance	j_gene	CDR3nt	CDR3aa
TRBD1	TRBV7-9	.	TRBJ1-1	TGTGCCAGCAGCCTTACGACAGGGGGTCGGAACACTGAAGCTTTCTTT	CASSLTTGGRNTEAFF
TRBD1	TRBV6-2/TRBV6-3	.	TRBJ2-6	TGTGCCAGCAGCACAGGGGCCGTCAGGGCCAACGTCCTGACTTTC	CASSTGAVRANVLTF
.	TRBV5-1	.	TRBJ1-4	TGCGCCAGCAGCTTTATGGAGACCAATGAAAAACTGTTTTTT	CASSFMETNEKLFF
TRBD2	TRBV18	once	TRBJ2-1	TGTGCCAGCTCATCGAGACTAGCGGGGGGGCTGGATGAGCAGTTCTTC	CASSSRLAGGLDEQFF
.	TRBV3-1/TRBV3-2	.	TRBJ1-2	TGTGCCAGCAGCCAAGCCAGGGAGGGGAACTATGGCTACACCTTC	CASSQAREGNYGYTF
.	TRBV9	.	TRBJ1-2	TGTGCCAGCAGCGTGGGAGGCTTGAACTATGGCTACACCTTC	CASSVGGLNYGYTF
.	TRBV28	.	TRBJ2-2	TGTGCCAGCACCCCCTCCGGGACACCGAACACCGGGGAGCTGTTTTTT	CASTPSGTPNTGELFF
.	TRBV5-4	.	TRBJ2-5	TGTGCCAGCAGCAAGGAGGGGTTCGCACAGACCCAGTACTTC	CASSKEGFAQTQYF
.	TRBV3-1/TRBV3-2	.	TRBJ1-3	TGTGCCAGCAGCCCTATGACAGCCTCTGGAAACACCATATATTTT	CASSPMTASGNTIYF
.	TRBV5-4	.	TRBJ1-2	TGTGCCAGCAGCCTGAGCCGGGTGAGTGGCTACACCTTC	CASSLSRVSGYTF
.	TRBV7-2	.	TRBJ1-2	TGTGCCAGCAGCTTAGTGGGACAATACTATGGCTACACCTTC	CASSLVGQYYGYTF
TRBD1	TRBV6-5	.	TRBJ2-2	TGTGCCAGCGGCAGAGGACAGGGGGATACCGGGGAGCTGTTTTTT	CASGRGQGDTGELFF
TRBD1	TRBV6-2/TRBV6-3	few	TRBJ1-4	TGTGCCAGCAGCACCGGGACAGGGTCTGAAAAACTGTTTTTT	CASSTGTGSEKLFF
.	TRBV15	.	TRBJ2-1	TGTGCCACCAGCAGGGACAGTACCTACAATGAGCAGTTCTTC	CATSRDSTYNEQFF
TRBD2	TRBV27	.	TRBJ2-5	TGTGCCAGCAGCCGAACAGCCCGGACTAGCGGAGAGACCCAGTACTTC	CASSRTARTSGETQYF
TRBD2	TRBV27	.	TRBJ2-1	TGTGCCAGCAGTGCCCGGACTAGCCCTAACAATGAGCAGTTCTTC	CASSARTSPNNEQFF
.	TRBV10-3	.	TRBJ2-3	TGTGCCATCAGTGAGGGTAGCGTTTTCACAGATACGCAGTATTTT	CAISEGSVFTDTQYF
TRBD2	TRBV3-1/TRBV3-2	.	TRBJ2-3	TGTGCCAGCAGCCAAACTAGCGGGTCCCAAGTAGATACGCAGTATTTT	CASSQTSGSQVDTQYF
TRBD1	TRBV27	.	TRBJ1-6	TGTGCCACCGCAAGAAAAATCGGGACAGGGTATAACTATAATTCACCCCTCCACTTT	CATARKIGTGYNYNSPLHF
.	TRBV7-3	.	TRBJ1-3	TGTGCCAGCAGCTCGGGTGCTGGAAACACCATATATTTT	CASSSGAGNTIYF
.	TRBV19	.	TRBJ1-2	TGTGCCAGTAGGCCACAGAGAATTAACTATGGCTACACCTTC	CASRPQRINYGYTF
.	TRBV7-2	.	TRBJ1-6	TGTGCCAGCAGGGTCATGAGCTCCTATAATTCACCCCTCCACTTT	CASRVMSSYNSPLHF
TRBD1	TRBV3-1/TRBV3-2	few	TRBJ1-2	TGTGCCAGCAGGCCTCAGGGGGGCTATGGCTACACCTTC	CASRPQGGYGYTF
.	TRBV7-2	.	TRBJ1-4	TGTGCCAGCAGCTACCGGGACACGCATGCAACTAATGAAAAACTGTTTTTT	CASSYRDTHATNEKLFF
.	TRBV14	.	TRBJ1-2	TGTGCCAGCAGCCAAGGGGGGCCTGATGGCTACACCTTC	CASSQGGPDGYTF
.	TRBV5-1	.	TRBJ1-1	TGCGCCAGCAGCGACCCAAAGGGGACTGAAGCTTTCTTT	CASSDPKGTEAFF
.	TRBV24-1	.	TRBJ1-1	TGTGCCACCAGTGATTGGAACCAGGCAGGCCGACTAGAAGCTTTCTTT	CATSDWNQAGRLEAFF
.	TRBV2	.	TRBJ1-1	TGTGCCAGCCGATGGACAGCTGAAGCTTTCTTT	CASRWTAEAFF
TRBD2	TRBV24-1	.	TRBJ2-7	TGTGCCACCAGTACTAATAGCGGGGGGGGACTTAGGGAGCAGTACTTC	CATSTNSGGGLREQYF
.	TRBV24-1	.	TRBJ2-3	TGTGCCACCGGAGGACCGGGCGAGGATACGCAGTATTTT	CATGGPGEDTQYF
.	TRBV7-9	.	TRBJ2-7	TGTGCCAGCACCCTCCCGCAGGACTTTCCCCCCTACGAGCAGTACTTC	CASTLPQDFPPYEQYF
.	TRBV18	.	TRBJ2-3	TGTGCCAGCTCACCACCAGGGGCATTTGGCACAGATACGCAGTATTTT	CASSPPGAFGTDTQYF
.	TRBV20-1	.	TRBJ1-2	TGCAGTGCTAGCATCCATGGCTACACCTTC	CSASIHGYTF
TRBD1	TRBV6-2/TRBV6-3	.	TRBJ1-2	TGTGCCAGCAGTCCCCCCCTCGGACAGGGGGCTGTAGGCTACACCTTC	CASSPPLGQGAVGYTF
TRBD1	TRBV7-9	.	TRBJ1-3	TGTGCCAGCAGCGCCAGGGGGCTCTCTGGAAACACCATATATTTT	CASSARGLSGNTIYF
TRBD1	TRBV5-1	.	TRBJ2-7	TGCGCCAGCAGCATGACAGGGACCCTCTCCTACGAGCAGTACTTC	CASSMTGTLSYEQYF
TRBD2	TRBV5-1	.	TRBJ2-1	TGCGCCAGCAGCTCGGGGGGGGCCGGGACTAGCGGCTTGGATGAGCAGTTCTTC	CASSSGGAGTSGLDEQFF
.	TRBV5-6	.	TRBJ1-1	TGTGCCAGCAGCTTGAACCCCACCCAGGAAGCTTTCTTT	CASSLNPTQEAFF
.	TRBV9	.	TRBJ2-1	TGTGCCAGCAGCGTAGAGACTAGGCCTCCCTACAATGAGCAGTTCTTC	CASSVETRPPYNEQFF
TRBD1	TRBV30	.	TRBJ1-2	TGTGCCTGGAGTGAAGGACAGGGAGCTAACTATGGCTACACCTTC	CAWSEGQGANYGYTF
.	TRBV14	.	TRBJ1-1	TGTGCCAGCAGCCAGTTTCAGATTGCGAACACTGAAGCTTTCTTT	CASSQFQIANTEAFF
.	TRBV11-2	.	TRBJ1-4	TGTGCCAGCAGCTTTCGTGAAAAACTGTTTTTT	CASSFREKLFF